The source of this TCR beta chain is a study of cytomegalovirus exposure and HLA in healthy donors. The table came from immunoSEQ multiplex PCR; TCRdb's copy has only in-frame clones and leaves some out. The sample carries 220,000 or so clones, about nine tenths recorded once. This CDR3 has 15 amino acids. V lost 1 base and J lost 4, with 13 bases in between. Germline V gene sequence: CDR1 SEHNR, CDR2 FQNEAQ (reference sequence). This clonotype was sampled from a woman between 18 and 30 years old in good health and CMV-seropositive. The chain combines TRBV7-9 with TRBJ1-2; maybe TRBD1 (5 bases). The sequencing sample was made of PBMCs. CDR3 in amino acids: CASSLGQLPPYGYTF. CDR3 coding DNA: TGTGCCAGCAGCTTAGGACAGCTGCCTCCCTATGGCTACACCTTC.